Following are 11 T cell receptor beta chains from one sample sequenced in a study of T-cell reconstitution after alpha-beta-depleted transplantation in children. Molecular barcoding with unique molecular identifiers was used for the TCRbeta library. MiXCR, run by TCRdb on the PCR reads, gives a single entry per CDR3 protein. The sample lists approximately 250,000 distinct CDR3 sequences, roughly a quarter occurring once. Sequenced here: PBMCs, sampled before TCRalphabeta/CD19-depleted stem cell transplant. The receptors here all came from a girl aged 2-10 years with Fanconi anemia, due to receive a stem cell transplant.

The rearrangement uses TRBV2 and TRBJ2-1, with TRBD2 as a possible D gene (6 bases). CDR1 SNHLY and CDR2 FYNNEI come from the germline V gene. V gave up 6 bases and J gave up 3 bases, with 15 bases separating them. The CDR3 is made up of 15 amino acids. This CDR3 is CASSPREFGYNEQFF. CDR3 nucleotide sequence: TGTGCCAGCAGCCCCCGGGAGTTTGGCTACAATGAGCAGTTCTTC.

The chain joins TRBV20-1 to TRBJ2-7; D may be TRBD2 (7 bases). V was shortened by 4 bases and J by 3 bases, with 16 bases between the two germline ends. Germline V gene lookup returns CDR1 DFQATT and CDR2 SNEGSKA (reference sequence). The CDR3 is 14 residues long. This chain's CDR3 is CSANKGGEGYEQYF. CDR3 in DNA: TGCAGTGCTAATAAAGGGGGGGAAGGCTACGAGCAGTACTTC.

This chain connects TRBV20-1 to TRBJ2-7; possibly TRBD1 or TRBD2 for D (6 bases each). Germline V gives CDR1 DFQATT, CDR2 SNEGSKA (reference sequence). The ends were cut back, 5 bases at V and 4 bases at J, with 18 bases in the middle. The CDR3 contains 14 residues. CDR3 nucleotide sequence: TGCAGTGCTGATAGGGGGGCCTTAGAATACGAGCAGTACTTC. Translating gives CSADRGALEYEQYF.

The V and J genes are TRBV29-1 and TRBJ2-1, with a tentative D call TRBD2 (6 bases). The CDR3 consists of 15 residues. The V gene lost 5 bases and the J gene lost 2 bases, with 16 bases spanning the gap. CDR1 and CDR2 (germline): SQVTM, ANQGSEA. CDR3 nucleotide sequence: TGCAGCGTTCTTCGATCGGGGGATGCCTACAATGAGCAGTTCTTC. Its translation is CSVLRSGDAYNEQFF.

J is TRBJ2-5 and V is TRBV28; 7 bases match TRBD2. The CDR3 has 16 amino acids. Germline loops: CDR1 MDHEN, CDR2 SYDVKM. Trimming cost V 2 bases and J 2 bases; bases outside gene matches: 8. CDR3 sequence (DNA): TGTGCCAGCAGTTTACTCGGGGGGTTAACACAAGAGACCCAGTACTTC. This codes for CASSLLGGLTQETQYF.

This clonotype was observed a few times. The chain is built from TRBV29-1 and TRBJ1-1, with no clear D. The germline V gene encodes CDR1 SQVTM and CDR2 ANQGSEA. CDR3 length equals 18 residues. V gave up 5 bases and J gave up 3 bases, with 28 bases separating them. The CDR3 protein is CSVRSSVTRVQRDTEAFF. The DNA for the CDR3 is TGCAGCGTTCGGTCGTCAGTGACCAGAGTACAACGAGACACTGAAGCTTTCTTT.

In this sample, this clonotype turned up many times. The DNA of the CDR3 is TGTGCCAGCAGTTTTACAGGGTTAGGAAACACCATATATTTT. This codes for CASSFTGLGNTIYF. The V gene is TRBV12-3 or TRBV12-4, the J gene TRBJ1-3; maybe TRBD1 (6 bases). This CDR3 spans 14 amino acids. Between the trimmed V and J ends, which lost 3 bases and 4 bases, there was a span of 10 bases.

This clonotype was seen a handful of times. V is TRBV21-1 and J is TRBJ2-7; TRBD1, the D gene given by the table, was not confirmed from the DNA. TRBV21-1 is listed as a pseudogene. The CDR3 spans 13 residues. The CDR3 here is CASSNDRGTEQYF. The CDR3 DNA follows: TGTGCCAGCAGCAACGACAGGGGAACCGAGCAGTACTTC.

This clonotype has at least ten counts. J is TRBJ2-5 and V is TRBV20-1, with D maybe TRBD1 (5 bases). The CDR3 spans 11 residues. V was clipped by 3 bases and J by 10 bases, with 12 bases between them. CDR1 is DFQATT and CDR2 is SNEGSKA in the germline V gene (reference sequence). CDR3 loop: CSASTGLDQYF. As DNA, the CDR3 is TGCAGTGCTAGCACAGGATTAGACCAGTACTTC.

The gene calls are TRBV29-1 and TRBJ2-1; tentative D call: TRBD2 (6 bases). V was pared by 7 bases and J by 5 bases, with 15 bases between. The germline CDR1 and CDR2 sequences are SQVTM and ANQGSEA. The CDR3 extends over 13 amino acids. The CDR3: CSGRLEPHNEQFF. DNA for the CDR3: TGCAGCGGTCGACTAGAACCTCACAATGAGCAGTTCTTC.

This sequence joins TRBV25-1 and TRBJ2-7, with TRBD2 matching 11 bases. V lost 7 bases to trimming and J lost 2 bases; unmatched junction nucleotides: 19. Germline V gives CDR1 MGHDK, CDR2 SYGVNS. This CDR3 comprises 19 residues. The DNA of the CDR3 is TGTGCCAGCAATCCCGGCGGGACTAGCGGCTCACTCCCCACCTACGAGCAGTACTTC. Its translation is CASNPGGTSGSLPTYEQYF.